This T cell receptor beta chain was identified in a study of T cells and Merkel cell carcinoma outcomes. Repertoires were generated with immunoSEQ multiplex PCR, while TCRdb's copy carries only in-frame clones and drops some. The sample gives more than 1,200 clones, about 87% of which show up once; about a tenth is in the top ten. This clone was observed a single time. The CDR3 contains 13 residues. Germline V gene data show CDR1 as ENHRY and CDR2 as SYGVKD. Trimming at V came to 0 bases and at J to 9 bases, leaving 3 bases not matched to a gene. The TCR was taken from a human donor with Merkel cell carcinoma. The gene calls are TRBV10-3 and TRBJ2-3; 7 positions match TRBD2. Sequenced sample: tumor tissue from Merkel cell carcinoma. DNA of the CDR3: TGTGCCATCAGTGAGTCGGACGGGGGGACGCAGTATTTT. Amino acid sequence: CAISESDGGTQYF.